One sample yielded the 13 T cell receptor beta chains listed below, sequenced in a study of early T cells in non-severe SARS-CoV-2 infection. From the 5' RACE reads, TCRdb called clonotypes with MiXCR, one entry per CDR3 protein. The sample lists tens of thousands of distinct CDR3 sequences; approximately 9.3% were seen once. The sample taken for sequencing was whole blood. The receptor set was obtained from an adult who was a healthcare worker with PCR-confirmed SARS-CoV-2 infection or an uninfected control (not recorded which).

This clonotype was observed at least ten times. The CDR3: CASSLTSGPYEQYF. CDR3 nucleotides: TGTGCCAGCAGCTTAACTAGCGGCCCATACGAGCAGTACTTC. The chain combines TRBV7-2 with TRBJ2-7; 8 bases agree with TRBD2. This CDR3 has 14 residues. J lost 4 bases, V lost 2 bases, and 4 bases had no gene match. Germline values: CDR1 SGHTA, CDR2 FQGNSA.

This clonotype has a count of ten or more. V gene TRBV7-3 combines with J gene TRBJ2-1; D remains ambiguous. Trimming stripped 3 bases from V and 0 bases from J, with 9 bases between. Germline CDR1 SGHTA, CDR2 FQGTGA. The CDR3 has 15 amino acids. The CDR3 nucleotides are TGTGCCAGCAGCTTGGGCCCGAGCTCCTACAATGAGCAGTTCTTC. Translating gives CASSLGPSSYNEQFF.

Many counts were recorded for this clonotype. V gene TRBV4-3 combines with J gene TRBJ2-7; tentative D call: TRBD2 (6 bases). The CDR3 totals 15 residues. Per germline, CDR1 LGHNA and CDR2 YSLEER. Trimming took off 0 bases at V and 4 bases at J, with 13 bases between the two ends. CDR3 amino acids: CASSQDISGQYEQYF. CDR3 bases: TGCGCCAGCAGCCAAGATATAAGCGGGCAGTACGAGCAGTACTTC.

Only a few counts were recorded for this clonotype. The rearrangement joins TRBV15 to TRBJ2-3, with D tentatively TRBD1 (5 bases). V was trimmed by 6 bases and J by 6 bases, leaving 13 bases between them. Per the germline V gene, CDR1 is LNHNV and CDR2 is YYDKDF (reference sequence). This CDR3 region has 13 residues. CDR3 in amino acids: CATRGGARDTQYF. For the CDR3, the DNA is TGTGCCACCAGGGGTGGGGCTCGTGATACGCAGTATTTT.

This clonotype was recorded at least ten times. The J gene is TRBJ2-4, the V gene TRBV18; 8 nucleotides agree with TRBD2. V shed 0 bases and J 0 bases; nucleotides not matched to a gene: 4. The CDR3 is made up of 17 amino acids. Germline V lookup: CDR1 KGHSH, CDR2 LQKENI. CDR3 DNA sequence: TGTGCCAGCTCACCACCGTCCCTAGCGGGAGCCAAAAACATTCAGTACTTC. As protein: CASSPPSLAGAKNIQYF.

In the case of this clonotype: Possible read error: a much larger clone is one base away. V is TRBV5-1 and J is TRBJ2-5; 8 nucleotides match TRBD2. The CDR3 length is 16 residues. Per germline, CDR1 SGHRS and CDR2 YFSETQ. Unmatched junction bases numbered 12, after V lost 2 bases and J lost 6 bases. The CDR3 nucleotides are TGCGCCAGCAGCTTCTCCGGGACTAGTTTTGACAAGACCCAGTACTTC. Its translation is CASSFSGTSFDKTQYF.

Concerning this clonotype: As the CDR3 is not closed by the conserved phenylalanine or tryptophan, this likely results from a read error. V and J are TRBV18 and TRBJ2-3, with D unresolved. V was trimmed by 2 bases and J by 3 bases, leaving 3 bases between them. The CDR3 covers 12 residues. Germline values: CDR1 KGHSH, CDR2 LQKENI. The CDR3 DNA reads TGTGCCAGCTCACCAGCAACAGATACGCAGTATTCT. Amino acids: CASSPATDTQYS.

In DNA, the CDR3 is TGTGCCAGCCGCCCAAAAGGGTCCTATGGCTACACCTTC. Its translation: CASRPKGSYGYTF. The chain joins TRBV5-5 to TRBJ1-2; D is unclear. Per germline, CDR1 SGHKS and CDR2 YYEKEE (reference sequence). Between the trimmed V and J ends, which lost 7 bases and 4 bases, there was a span of 14 bases. This CDR3 spans 13 amino acids.

The genes are TRBV7-2 and TRBJ2-1; D is ambiguous. CDR1 is SGHTA, CDR2 FQGNSA, per germline. This CDR3 has 15 amino acids. V was trimmed by 5 bases and J by 2 bases, leaving 13 bases between them. CDR3 region: CASSLASGPYNEQFF. Written as DNA, the CDR3 is TGTGCCAGCAGCCTTGCATCGGGTCCCTACAATGAGCAGTTCTTC.

This clonotype was observed a handful of times. The rearrangement links TRBV29-1 to TRBJ2-3, with 8 bases lining up with TRBD2. The CDR3 spans 14 residues. In germline, CDR1 is SQVTM, CDR2 ANQGSEA. With 4 bases clipped from V and 0 bases from J, the junction kept 3 bases outside the gene matches. CDR3 DNA: TGCAGCGTTGTCCAGCGGGGGAGCACAGATACGCAGTATTTT. It specifies CSVVQRGSTDTQYF.

This clonotype was recorded at least ten times. This chain connects TRBV7-8 to TRBJ2-2; D gene unclear. CDR3 size: 14 residues. Between the trimmed V and J ends, which lost 0 bases and 0 bases, there was a span of 2 bases. The germline CDR1 and CDR2 sequences are SGHVS and FQNEAQ. DNA for the CDR3: TGTGCCAGCAGCTTAGCTCCGAACACCGGGGAGCTGTTTTTT. Its protein is CASSLAPNTGELFF.

There are many counts of this clonotype. The chain employs TRBV12-3 or TRBV12-4 and TRBJ2-2, with TRBD2 matching 11 bases. The V and J ends lost 7 bases and 4 bases, in that order; junction bases with no gene match: 8. This CDR3 spans 16 amino acids. The CDR3: CASNLAGGFGTGELFF. For the CDR3, the DNA is TGTGCCAGCAATCTAGCGGGAGGATTCGGCACCGGGGAGCTGTTTTTT.

This clonotype was counted ten times or more. This chain uses TRBV6-2 or TRBV6-3 with TRBJ2-5; possibly TRBD1 for D (5 bases). V was shortened by 7 bases and J by 7 bases, with 16 bases between the two germline ends. CDR3 length equals 13 residues. Germline CDR1 and CDR2: MNHEY and SVGEGT. Here the CDR3 DNA reads TGTGCCAGCACCAGGGATCCATTAGGGACCCAGTACTTC. Encoded protein: CASTRDPLGTQYF.